Included here is one T cell receptor (beta chain) sequence, with context. TEMRA cells underwent FACS enrichment and CD8+ and CD4+ T cells underwent negative isolation. This record comes from a study of CD8 T cells in Susac syndrome. At the level of the study: Treatment status at blood draw for the Susac syndrome patients was therapy-naive, corticosteroids, or intravenous immunoglobulin alone.

Per the germline V gene, CDR1 is DFQATT and CDR2 is SNEGSKA (reference sequence). This CDR3 spans 15 amino acids. Trimming pared 2 bases from V and 0 bases from J, leaving 11 bases between. Random-hexamer reverse transcription was applied to roughly 0.5 to 1 ug RNA. The CDR3 of TCR beta was amplified by immunoSEQ multiplex PCR across 54 Vbeta and 13 Jbeta. TCRdb processed the immunoSEQ multiplex PCR reads anew with MiXCR; each CDR3 protein has one entry. The sample lists about 130,000 distinct CDR3 sequences, around 94% occurring once. This rearrangement joins TRBV20-1 to TRBJ2-1; tentative D call: TRBD2 (6 bases). This TCR derives from a human donor with Susac syndrome. The sequenced sample consisted of CD8+ T cells from PBMCs. CDR3: CSARWDFSSYNEQFF. CDR3 nucleotides: TGCAGTGCTAGATGGGACTTCAGCTCCTACAATGAGCAGTTCTTC.